These 9 T cell receptor beta chains originate from one sample sequenced in a study of blood T cell repertoires in COVID-19. Data came from immunoSEQ multiplex PCR; TCRdb stores just in-frame clones and leaves some out. The sample carries 210,000 or so clones, 70% to 90% recorded once. Sequenced input: peripheral blood. These receptors were obtained from a woman under 30 who had recovered from COVID-19.

The genes are TRBV7-6 and TRBJ1-1, with TRBD1 as a possible D gene (5 bases). The CDR3 consists of 13 residues. The germline V gene has CDR1 SGHVS and CDR2 FNYEAQ. V was clipped by 2 bases and J by 4 bases, with 8 bases between them. Written as DNA, the CDR3 is TGTGCCAGCAGCTTAACGGGACTCACTGAAGCTTTCTTT. This encodes CASSLTGLTEAFF.

This chain links TRBV29-1 with TRBJ2-7; D is possibly TRBD2 (6 bases). Trimming took 6 bases from V and 4 from J, leaving 19 bases between them. The CDR3 covers 14 residues. Per the germline V gene, CDR1 is SQVTM and CDR2 is ANQGSEA. The CDR3, as DNA: TGCAGCGTGTTAAAGTTGGAGGGCCCTTACGAGCAGTACTTC. Its protein product is CSVLKLEGPYEQYF.

The V gene is TRBV24-1, the J gene TRBJ2-6; TRBD1 is a possible D gene (6 bases). In germline, CDR1 is KGHDR, CDR2 SFDVKD. The germline V and J ends were trimmed by 4 bases and 0 bases, with 15 bases remaining between them. There are 18 residues in the CDR3. CDR3 in amino acids: CATSDPSMGASGANVLTF. DNA for the CDR3: TGTGCCACCAGTGACCCAAGTATGGGGGCCTCTGGGGCCAACGTCCTGACTTTC.

This sequence joins TRBV4-2 and TRBJ1-3; perhaps TRBD1 as D (6 bases). Germline V gene sequence: CDR1 LGHNA, CDR2 YNFKEQ. Trimming cost V 1 base and J 2 bases, with 9 bases left between them. The CDR3 is 15 amino acids. CDR3 region: CASSQAQGTGNTIYF. The CDR3 DNA reads TGTGCCAGCAGCCAAGCGCAGGGGACTGGAAACACCATATATTTT.

The chain couples TRBV5-5 to TRBJ1-1, with 7 nucleotides matching TRBD1. The CDR3 consists of 14 residues. Germline V gene data show CDR1 as SGHKS and CDR2 as YYEKEE (reference sequence). V dropped 3 bases and J dropped 0; count of bases not matched to a gene: 2. For the CDR3, the DNA is TGTGCCAGCAGCTCTGGACAGGTGAACACTGAAGCTTTCTTT. It encodes CASSSGQVNTEAFF.

The rearrangement links TRBV4-3 to TRBJ1-5, with D possibly matching TRBD1 (6 bases). Germline V lookup: CDR1 LGHNA, CDR2 YSLEER. The ends were cut back, 1 base at V and 5 bases at J, with 9 bases in the middle. This CDR3 comprises 14 residues. The CDR3 region has the DNA TGCGCCAGCAGCCAAGGGGGGCTCGATCAGCCCCAGCATTTT. Translated, it gives CASSQGGLDQPQHF.

The chain is built from TRBV19 and TRBJ2-4; tentative D call: TRBD1 (6 bases). Per germline, CDR1 LNHDA and CDR2 SQIVND (reference sequence). Trimming removed 1 base at V and 0 bases at J, with 16 bases between. The CDR3 contains 18 residues. CDR3 sequence reads: CASSIGNPGHGAKNIQYF. The CDR3 bases are TGTGCCAGTAGTATAGGGAATCCGGGACACGGAGCCAAAAACATTCAGTACTTC.

This clone was observed once. The chain links TRBV6-1 to TRBJ2-5, with 9 bases aligning to TRBD2. There are 17 residues in the CDR3. The trim removed 0 bases at V and 5 bases at J, leaving 10 bases unmatched. CDR1 MNHNS and CDR2 SASEGT come from the germline V gene. The CDR3: CASSEAVAGVTLETQYF. Written as DNA, the CDR3 is TGTGCCAGCAGTGAAGCGGTAGCGGGAGTAACCTTGGAGACCCAGTACTTC.

The V call is TRBV20-1, the J call TRBJ1-2; tentatively, D is TRBD1 (6 bases). Germline lookup yields CDR1 DFQATT and CDR2 SNEGSKA (reference sequence). The CDR3 consists of 15 residues. Trimming removed 6 bases at V and 2 bases at J, with 19 bases between. This CDR3 is CSASKAGTQNYGYTF. The CDR3 coding sequence is TGCAGTGCGAGTAAAGCCGGGACACAAAACTATGGCTACACCTTC.